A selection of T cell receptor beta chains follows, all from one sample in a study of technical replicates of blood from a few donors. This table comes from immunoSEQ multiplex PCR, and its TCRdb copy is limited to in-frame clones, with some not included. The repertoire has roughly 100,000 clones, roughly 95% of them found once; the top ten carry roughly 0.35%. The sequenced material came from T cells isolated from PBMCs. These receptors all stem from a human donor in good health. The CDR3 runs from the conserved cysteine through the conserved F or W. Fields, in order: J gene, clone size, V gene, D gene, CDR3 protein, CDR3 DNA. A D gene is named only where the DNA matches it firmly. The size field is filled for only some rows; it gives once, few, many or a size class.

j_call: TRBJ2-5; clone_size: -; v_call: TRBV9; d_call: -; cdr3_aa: CASSVGLIYQETQYF; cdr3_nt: TGTGCCAGCAGCGTAGGACTAATTTACCAAGAGACCCAGTACTTC
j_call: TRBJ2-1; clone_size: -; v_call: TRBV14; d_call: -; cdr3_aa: CASSRTINNEQFF; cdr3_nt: TGTGCCAGCAGCCGGACTATTAACAATGAGCAGTTCTTC
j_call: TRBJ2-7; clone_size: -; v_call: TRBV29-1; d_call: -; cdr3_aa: CSVSAGTSSYEQYF; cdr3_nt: TGCAGCGTTTCAGCGGGTACGAGCTCCTACGAGCAGTACTTC
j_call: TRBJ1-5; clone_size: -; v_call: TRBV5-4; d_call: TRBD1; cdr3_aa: CASSGDRGQPQHF; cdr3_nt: TGTGCCAGCAGCGGGGACAGGGGCCAGCCCCAGCATTTT
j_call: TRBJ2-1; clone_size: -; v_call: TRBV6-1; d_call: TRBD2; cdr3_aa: CASSLSGMVNEQFF; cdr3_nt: TGTGCCAGCAGCCTCAGCGGGATGGTCAATGAGCAGTTCTTC
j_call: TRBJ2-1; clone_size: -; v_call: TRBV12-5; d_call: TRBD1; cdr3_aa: CASGVPGQGNYEQFF; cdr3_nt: TGTGCTAGTGGTGTGCCGGGACAGGGGAATTATGAGCAGTTCTTC
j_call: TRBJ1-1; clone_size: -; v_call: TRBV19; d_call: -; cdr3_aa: CASRRTGHTEAFF; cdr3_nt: TGTGCCAGTAGGAGAACAGGGCACACTGAAGCTTTCTTT
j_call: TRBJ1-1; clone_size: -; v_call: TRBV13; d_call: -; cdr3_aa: CASSLETNTEAFF; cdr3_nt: TGTGCCAGCAGCTTAGAAACTAACACTGAAGCTTTCTTT
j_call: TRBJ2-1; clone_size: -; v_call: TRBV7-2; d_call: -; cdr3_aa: CASSLAPPQNEQFF; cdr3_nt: TGTGCCAGCAGCTTAGCGCCCCCACAGAATGAGCAGTTCTTC
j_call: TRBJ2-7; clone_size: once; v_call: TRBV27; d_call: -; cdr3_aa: CASSPRAGTYEQYF; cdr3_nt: TGTGCCAGCAGTCCCCGAGCGGGGACATACGAGCAGTACTTC
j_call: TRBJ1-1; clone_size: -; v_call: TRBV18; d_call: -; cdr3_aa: CASSISPTDTEAFF; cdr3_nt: TGTGCCAGCTCGATATCGCCGACAGATACTGAAGCTTTCTTT
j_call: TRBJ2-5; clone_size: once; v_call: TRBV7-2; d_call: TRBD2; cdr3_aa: CASRPRGRTSGWETQYF; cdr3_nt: TGTGCCAGCAGACCGAGGGGGCGGACTAGCGGGTGGGAGACCCAGTACTTC
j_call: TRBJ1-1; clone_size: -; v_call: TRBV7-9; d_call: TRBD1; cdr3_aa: CASSLTTGVEAFF; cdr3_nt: TGTGCCAGCAGCTTAACGACAGGGGTGGAGGCTTTCTTT
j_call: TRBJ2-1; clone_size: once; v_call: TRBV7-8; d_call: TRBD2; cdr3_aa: CASTQLMGGEQFF; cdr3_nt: TGTGCCAGCACCCAACTCATGGGGGGGGAGCAGTTCTTC
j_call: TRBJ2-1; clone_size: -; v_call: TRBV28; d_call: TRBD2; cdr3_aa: CASPPTSGGVSEQFF; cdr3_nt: TGTGCCAGCCCCCCCACTAGCGGGGGGGTGAGTGAGCAGTTCTTC
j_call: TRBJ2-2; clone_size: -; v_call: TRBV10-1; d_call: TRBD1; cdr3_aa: CASRQGADGELFF; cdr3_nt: TGCGCCAGCCGACAGGGGGCAGACGGGGAGCTGTTTTTT
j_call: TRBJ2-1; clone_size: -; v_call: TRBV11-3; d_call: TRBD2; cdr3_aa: CASRTGLAGDEQFF; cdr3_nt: TGTGCCAGCAGGACGGGACTAGCTGGCGATGAGCAGTTCTTC
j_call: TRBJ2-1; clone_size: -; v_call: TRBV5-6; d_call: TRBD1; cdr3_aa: CASSPRTGASYNEQFF; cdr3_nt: TGTGCCAGCAGCCCTCGGACAGGGGCATCCTACAATGAGCAGTTCTTC
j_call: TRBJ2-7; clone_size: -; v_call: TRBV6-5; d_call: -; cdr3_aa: CASSYKWELSYEQYF; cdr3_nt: TGTGCCAGCAGTTATAAGTGGGAGCTGTCTTACGAGCAGTACTTC
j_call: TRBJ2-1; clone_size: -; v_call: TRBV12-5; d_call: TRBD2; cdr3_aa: CASGLATSGFSGEQFF; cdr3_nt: TGTGCTAGTGGTTTGGCGACTAGCGGGTTTTCAGGTGAGCAGTTCTTC
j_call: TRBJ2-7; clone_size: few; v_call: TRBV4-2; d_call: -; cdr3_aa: CASSQGTEFRAYEQYF; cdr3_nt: TGTGCCAGCAGCCAAGGCACCGAGTTCAGGGCCTACGAGCAGTACTTC
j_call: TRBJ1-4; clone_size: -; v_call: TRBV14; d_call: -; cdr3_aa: CASSQGADEKLFF; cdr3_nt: TGTGCCAGCAGCCAAGGAGCCGATGAAAAACTGTTTTTT
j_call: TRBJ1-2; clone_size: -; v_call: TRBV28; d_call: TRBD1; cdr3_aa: CASSLPRGQGYGYTF; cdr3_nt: TGTGCCAGCAGTTTACCCCGGGGACAGGGCTATGGCTACACCTTC
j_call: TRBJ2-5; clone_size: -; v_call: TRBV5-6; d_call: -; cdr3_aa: CASSLDPGWTQYF; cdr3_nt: TGTGCCAGCAGCCTGGACCCAGGATGGACCCAGTACTTC
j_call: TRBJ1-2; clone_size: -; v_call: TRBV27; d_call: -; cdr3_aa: CATMWRGPNRYGYTF; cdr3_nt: TGTGCCACCATGTGGAGGGGACCGAACCGGTATGGCTACACCTTC
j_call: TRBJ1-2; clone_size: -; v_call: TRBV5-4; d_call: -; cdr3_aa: CASSPQAGYGYTF; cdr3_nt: TGTGCCAGCAGCCCCCAGGCAGGTTATGGCTACACCTTC
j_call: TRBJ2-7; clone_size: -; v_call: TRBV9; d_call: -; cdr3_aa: CASSVGQAKTYEQYF; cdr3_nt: TGTGCCAGCAGCGTAGGGCAAGCGAAAACTTACGAGCAGTACTTC
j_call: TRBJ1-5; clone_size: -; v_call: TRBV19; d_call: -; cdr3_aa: CASQMQGGQPQHF; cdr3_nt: TGTGCCAGTCAGATGCAGGGCGGTCAGCCCCAGCATTTT
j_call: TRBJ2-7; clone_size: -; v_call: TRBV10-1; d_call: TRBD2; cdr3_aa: CASTPSGSANEQYF; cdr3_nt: TGCGCCAGCACCCCTAGCGGGAGCGCTAACGAGCAGTACTTC
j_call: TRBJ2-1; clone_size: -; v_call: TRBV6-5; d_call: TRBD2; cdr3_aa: CASIQLAGGPEQFF; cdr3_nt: TGTGCCAGCATACAACTAGCGGGAGGGCCCGAGCAGTTCTTC
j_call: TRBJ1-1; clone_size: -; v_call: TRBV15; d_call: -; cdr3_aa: CATSRGGETEAFF; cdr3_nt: TGTGCCACCAGCCGAGGGGGAGAGACTGAAGCTTTCTTT
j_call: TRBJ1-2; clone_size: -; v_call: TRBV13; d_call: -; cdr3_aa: CASSYPGWVDYGYTF; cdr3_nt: TGTGCCAGCAGCTACCCAGGGTGGGTGGACTATGGCTACACCTTC
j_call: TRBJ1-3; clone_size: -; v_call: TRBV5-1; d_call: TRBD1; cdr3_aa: CASSQTGVGNTIYF; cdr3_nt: TGCGCCAGCAGTCAGACAGGGGTTGGAAACACCATATATTTT
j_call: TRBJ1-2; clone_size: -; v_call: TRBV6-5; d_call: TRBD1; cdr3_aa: CASRERDSSSYGYTF; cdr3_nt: TGTGCCAGCAGGGAAAGGGACAGTAGTTCTTATGGCTACACCTTC
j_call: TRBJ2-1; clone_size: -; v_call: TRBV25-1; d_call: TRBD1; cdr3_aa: CASSVGQGYNEQFF; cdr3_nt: TGTGCCAGCAGTGTTGGACAGGGCTACAATGAGCAGTTCTTC
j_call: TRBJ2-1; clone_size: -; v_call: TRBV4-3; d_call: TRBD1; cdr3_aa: CASSQEGTGDNEQFF; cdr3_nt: TGCGCCAGCAGCCAAGAGGGGACAGGGGACAATGAGCAGTTCTTC
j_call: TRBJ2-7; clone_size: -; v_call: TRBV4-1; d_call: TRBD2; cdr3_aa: CASSLTISGRTSYEQYF; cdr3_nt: TGCGCCAGCAGCCTTACTATTAGCGGGAGGACCTCCTACGAGCAGTACTTC
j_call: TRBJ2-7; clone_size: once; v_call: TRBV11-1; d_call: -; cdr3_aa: CASSLKRMGAPYEQYF; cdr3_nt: TGTGCCAGCAGCTTGAAAAGGATGGGGGCCCCCTACGAGCAGTACTTC
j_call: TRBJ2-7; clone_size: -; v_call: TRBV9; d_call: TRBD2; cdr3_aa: CASSPTSGREEQYF; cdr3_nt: TGTGCCAGCAGCCCGACTAGCGGGAGGGAGGAGCAGTACTTC
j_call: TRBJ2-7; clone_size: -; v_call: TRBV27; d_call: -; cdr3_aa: CASSPERGSDEQYF; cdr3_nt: TGTGCCAGCAGTCCAGAAAGAGGGAGTGACGAGCAGTACTTC
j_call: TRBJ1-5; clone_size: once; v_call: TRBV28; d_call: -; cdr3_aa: CASRQSNQPQHF; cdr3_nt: TGTGCCAGCCGACAGTCCAATCAGCCCCAGCATTTT
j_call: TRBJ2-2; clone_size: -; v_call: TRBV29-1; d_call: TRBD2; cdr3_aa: CSHGEGATGELFF; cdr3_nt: TGCAGCCACGGGGAGGGAGCCACCGGGGAGCTGTTTTTT
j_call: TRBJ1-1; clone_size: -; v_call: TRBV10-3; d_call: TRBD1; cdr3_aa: CAIRLNRGGDTEAFF; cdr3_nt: TGTGCCATCAGGTTAAACAGGGGTGGAGACACTGAAGCTTTCTTT
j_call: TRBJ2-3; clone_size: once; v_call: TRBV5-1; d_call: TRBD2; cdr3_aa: CASSLGTSGNTDTQYF; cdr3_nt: TGCGCCAGCAGCTTGGGGACTAGCGGGAACACAGATACGCAGTATTTT
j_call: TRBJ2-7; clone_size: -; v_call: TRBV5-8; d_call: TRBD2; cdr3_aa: CASSGVTLSAGSIYEQYF; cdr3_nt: TGTGCCAGCAGCGGTGTTACCTTGTCAGCGGGAAGCATCTACGAGCAGTACTTC
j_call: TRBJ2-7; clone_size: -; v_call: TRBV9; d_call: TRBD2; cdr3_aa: CASSGGGTSYYEQYF; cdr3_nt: TGTGCCAGCAGCGGGGGGGGGACGAGCTACTACGAGCAGTACTTC
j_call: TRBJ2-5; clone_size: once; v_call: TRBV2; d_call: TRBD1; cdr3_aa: CASSVGQTRAQETQYF; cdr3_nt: TGTGCCAGCAGTGTGGGACAGACCCGCGCCCAAGAGACCCAGTACTTC
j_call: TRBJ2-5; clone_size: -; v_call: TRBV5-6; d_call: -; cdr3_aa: CASSFLSSGGETQYF; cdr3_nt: TGTGCCAGCAGCTTTCTGAGCAGCGGAGGGGAGACCCAGTACTTC
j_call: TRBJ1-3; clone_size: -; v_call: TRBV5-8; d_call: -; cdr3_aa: CASSGRRSGNTIYF; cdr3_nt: TGTGCCAGCAGCGGGCGTCGGTCTGGAAACACCATATATTTT
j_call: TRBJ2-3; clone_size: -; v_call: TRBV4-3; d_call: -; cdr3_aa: CASSQDPYRVAFGDTQYF; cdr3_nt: TGCGCCAGCAGCCAAGATCCCTACAGGGTTGCGTTTGGAGATACGCAGTATTTT